The sequence of this TCR beta chain was determined in a study of blood T cell repertoires in COVID-19. On the study more broadly: T cells, B-cell-depleted T cells, or PBMCs provided the cDNA or gDNA that served as material.

A few counts support this clone. Original methodology: Reference gene primer amplification in the assay estimated nucleated cell counts. Using immunoSEQ multiplex PCR, the repertoire was profiled, and TCRdb retains in-frame clones only, with some absent. V and J calls and clone size are given by that table; D and trimming were obtained from the DNA. Counted here are 90,000 to 120,000 clones, 60% to 85% occurring once; the ten biggest clones make up roughly 4%. From germline, CDR1 is MNHEY and CDR2 SVGAGI. V was shortened by 5 bases and J by 6 bases, with 11 bases between the two germline ends. The CDR3 consists of 12 residues.

The chain is built from TRBV6-5 and TRBJ2-7; D is ambiguous. This receptor was identified in a man between 65 and 85 years old with acute or convalescent COVID-19. The source material was peripheral blood. DNA of the CDR3: TGTGCCAGCAGTACATGGGCAGGCGAGCAGTACTTC. It is translated as CASSTWAGEQYF.